This entry lists 8 T cell receptor beta chains sequenced from one sample in a study of T-cell memory formation after mild COVID-19. From the 5' RACE reads, TCRdb called clonotypes with MiXCR, one entry per CDR3 protein. In the table there are about 160,000 distinct CDR3 sequences, around a third of which are singletons. The sample consisted of PBMCs or a T cell subset sorted from them (not recorded which). The receptor set was obtained from an adult woman who had mild COVID-19 (a few samples of this study predate the infection). Cell type and time point are not known.

The chain is built from TRBV7-9 and TRBJ1-5; D is undetermined. Germline V gene lookup returns CDR1 SEHNR and CDR2 FQNEAQ (reference sequence). This CDR3 is 12 amino acids long. Trimming shortened V by 1 base and J by 7 bases, and 5 bases separated the two germline ends. CDR3 bases: TGTGCCAGCAGCTTAGGAGACCAGCCCCAGCATTTT. Translation: CASSLGDQPQHF.

The V call is TRBV25-1, the J call TRBJ1-1; possible D gene TRBD1, 5 bases. The CDR3 is 14 residues long. Germline-derived CDR1 and CDR2 are MGHDK and SYGVNS. V lost 7 bases, J lost 5 bases, and 17 bases lay in between. The CDR3 nucleotides are TGTGCCAGCACCGTAGGGCCCTGGGGGACTGAAGCTTTCTTT. As protein: CASTVGPWGTEAFF.

In this sample, this clonotype turned up a few times. V gene TRBV12-3 or TRBV12-4 combines with J gene TRBJ2-7; possible D gene TRBD1, 6 bases. The V gene lost 6 bases and the J gene lost 2 bases, with 20 bases spanning the gap. The CDR3 is 16 residues long. The DNA for the CDR3 is TGTGCCAGCAGCCGCCCCCACCCTGCAGGGGCCTACGAGCAGTACTTC. Protein: CASSRPHPAGAYEQYF.

This clonotype came up once. The CDR3 sequence is CASSPPGEQFF. In nucleotides, the CDR3 is TGTGCCAGCAGCCCCCCTGGGGAGCAGTTCTTC. The rearrangement links TRBV7-9 to TRBJ2-1; D is unclear. Trimming took 5 bases from V and 10 from J, leaving 9 bases between them. The V gene's germline CDR1 is SEHNR and CDR2 FQNEAQ (reference sequence). The CDR3 has 11 residues.

The chain employs TRBV4-3 and TRBJ1-3; D may be TRBD1 (5 bases). Germline V gene sequence: CDR1 LGHNA, CDR2 YSLEER. Trimming pared 3 bases from V and 3 bases from J, leaving 12 bases between. The CDR3 contains 15 residues. The CDR3 DNA follows: TGCGCCAGCAGCCACGGGACGTCTGTTGGAAACACCATATATTTT. It encodes CASSHGTSVGNTIYF.

Here the CDR3 DNA reads TGCGCCACCGGGACAGGGGGAGAGACCCAGTACTTC. Protein product: CATGTGGETQYF. The chain is built from TRBV5-1 and TRBJ2-5; 11 nucleotides agree with TRBD1. The CDR3 has 12 amino acids. CDR1 SGHRS and CDR2 YFSETQ come from the germline V gene. V lost 9 bases and J lost 4; bases outside the gene matches: 2.

This chain connects TRBV12-3 or TRBV12-4 to TRBJ2-7; possible D gene TRBD1, 6 bases. The CDR3 is made up of 15 amino acids. V gave up 3 bases and J gave up 5 bases, with 17 bases separating them. The CDR3 DNA sequence: TGTGCCAGCAGTTTTTGGGCAGGGGCTTCCCACGAGCAGTACTTC. This codes for CASSFWAGASHEQYF.

Regarding this clonotype: At one of its ends the junction is not consistent with the germline gene, which may arise from a read error. The chain employs TRBV7-2 and TRBJ2-1; D gene unclear. CDR3 length: 14 residues. CDR1 SGHTA and CDR2 FQGNSA come from the germline V gene. CDR3: CASSLDPNYTEQFF. The DNA of the CDR3 is TGTGCCAGCAGCTTAGACCCGAACTACACTGAGCAGTTCTTC.